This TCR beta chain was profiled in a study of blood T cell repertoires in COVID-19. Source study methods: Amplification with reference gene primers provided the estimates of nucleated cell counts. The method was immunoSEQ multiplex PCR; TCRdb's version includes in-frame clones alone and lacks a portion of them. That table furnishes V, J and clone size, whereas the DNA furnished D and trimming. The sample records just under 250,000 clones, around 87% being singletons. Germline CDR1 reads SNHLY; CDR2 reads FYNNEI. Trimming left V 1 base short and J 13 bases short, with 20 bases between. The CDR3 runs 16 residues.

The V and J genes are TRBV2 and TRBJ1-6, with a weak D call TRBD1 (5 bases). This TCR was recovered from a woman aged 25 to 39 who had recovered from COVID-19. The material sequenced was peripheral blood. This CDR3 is CASSEVNPGQGRPLHF. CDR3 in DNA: TGTGCCAGCAGTGAAGTGAATCCCGGTCAGGGAAGGCCCCTCCACTTT.